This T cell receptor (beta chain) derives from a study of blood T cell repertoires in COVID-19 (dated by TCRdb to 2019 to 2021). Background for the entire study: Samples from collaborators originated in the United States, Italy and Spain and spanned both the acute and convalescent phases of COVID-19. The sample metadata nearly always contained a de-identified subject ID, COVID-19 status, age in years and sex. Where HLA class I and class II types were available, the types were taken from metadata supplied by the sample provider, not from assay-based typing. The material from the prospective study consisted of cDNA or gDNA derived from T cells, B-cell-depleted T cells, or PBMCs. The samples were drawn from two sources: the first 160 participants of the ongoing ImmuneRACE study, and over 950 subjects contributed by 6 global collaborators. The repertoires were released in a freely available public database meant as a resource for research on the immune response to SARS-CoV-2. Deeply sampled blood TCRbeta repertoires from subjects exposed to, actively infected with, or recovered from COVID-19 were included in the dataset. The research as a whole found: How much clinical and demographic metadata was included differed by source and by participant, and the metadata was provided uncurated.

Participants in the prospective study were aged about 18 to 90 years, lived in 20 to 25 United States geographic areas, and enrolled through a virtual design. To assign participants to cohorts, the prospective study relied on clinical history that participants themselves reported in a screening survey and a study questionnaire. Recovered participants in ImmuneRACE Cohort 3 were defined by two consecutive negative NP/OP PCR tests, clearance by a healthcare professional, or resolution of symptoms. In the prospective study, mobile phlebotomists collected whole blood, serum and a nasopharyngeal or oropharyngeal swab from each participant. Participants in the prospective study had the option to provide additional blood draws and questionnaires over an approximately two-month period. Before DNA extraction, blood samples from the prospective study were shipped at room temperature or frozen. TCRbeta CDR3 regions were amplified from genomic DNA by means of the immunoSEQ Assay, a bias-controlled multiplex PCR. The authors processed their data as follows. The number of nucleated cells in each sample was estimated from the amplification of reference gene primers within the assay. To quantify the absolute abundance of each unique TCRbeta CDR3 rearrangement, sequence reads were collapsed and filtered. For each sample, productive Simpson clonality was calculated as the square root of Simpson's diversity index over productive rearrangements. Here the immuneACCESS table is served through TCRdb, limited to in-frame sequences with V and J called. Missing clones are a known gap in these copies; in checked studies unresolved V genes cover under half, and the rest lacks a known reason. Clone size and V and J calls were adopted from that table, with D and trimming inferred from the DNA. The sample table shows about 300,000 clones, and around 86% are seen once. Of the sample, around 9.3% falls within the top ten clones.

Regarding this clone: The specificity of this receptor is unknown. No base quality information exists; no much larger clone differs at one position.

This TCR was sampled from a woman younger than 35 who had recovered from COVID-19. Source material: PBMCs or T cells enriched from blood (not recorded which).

This receptor has the CDR3 CAWIGGANTEAFF. The nucleotides are TGTGCCTGGATCGGAGGGGCGAACACTGAAGCTTTCTTT. The chain joins TRBV30 to TRBJ1-1; the D region possibly corresponds to TRBD1 (5 bases align). Cut back by 4 bases and 1 base, the V and J ends lie 10 bases apart. The CDR3 covers 13 residues, taking in both the cysteine and the phenylalanine. Only CDR3 DNA remains: 39 bases, in frame from the first base. CDR1 and CDR2 are read off the germline V gene (reference sequence) as GTSNPN and SVGIG.